The clone carrying this TCR beta chain has more than one count but fewer than ten. This sample is drawn from a study of T and B cells in COVID-19 patients. Looking at the study overall: Of 20 active-infection patients, about 18 carried comorbidities linked to unfavorable COVID-19 outcome.

CDR3 length equals 12 residues. Germline CDR1 SGHAT, CDR2 FQDESV (reference sequence). The germline V and J ends were trimmed by 7 bases and 10 bases, with 11 bases remaining between them. Each TRB amplification used about 250-550 ng of genomic DNA from blood. Multiplex PCR with BIOMED2 TRB-A/B primer pools amplified TRB rearrangements. Via MiXCR, TCRdb re-called the multiplex PCR reads, giving one row per CDR3 protein. The sample has tens of thousands of distinct CDR3 sequences; approximately 32% are singletons. The receptor was isolated from a human donor who had recovered from COVID-19. This rearrangement joins TRBV11-1 to TRBJ1-6, with unresolved D. What was sequenced was blood. The CDR3 coding sequence is TGTGCCAGCACCCTGTCAGGCTCACCCCTCCACTTT. It yields the protein CASTLSGSPLHF.